The T cell receptor (beta chain) under discussion was sequenced for a study of identical twins. Study findings and constraints: Memory repertoires showed no such pattern, whereas abundant cord blood beta clonotypes carried fewer insertions. Twin pairs had excess sharing that was weaker in beta out-of-frame sequences. A cross-sectional statistical analysis, not follow-up of the same donors, supported the conclusions. Models underestimated how often monozygotic twins shared out-of-frame TCR alpha.

MiXCR was run by TCRdb on the 5' RACE reads, yielding one entry per CDR3 protein. This sample has hundreds of thousands of distinct CDR3 sequences, with less than 9.5% found just once. There are a few counts of this clonotype. The antigen is not known. V lost 8 bases and J lost 8; bases outside the gene matches: 6. CDR1 and CDR2 from the germline V gene are SQVTM and ANQGSEA. CDR3 size: 11 residues. These data were also filed under a second study, of yellow fever vaccine responses in identical twins.

The sample was CD8+ T cells sorted from blood. The TCR was taken from a woman younger than 30 in good health. The chain carries TRBV29-1 and TRBJ2-1, with 7 bases aligning to TRBD2. CDR3 residues: CSLTRGDEQFF. The CDR3 DNA follows: TGCAGCCTAACTCGGGGGGATGAGCAGTTCTTC.